This T cell receptor (beta chain) is from a study of cytomegalovirus exposure and HLA in healthy donors (dated by TCRdb to about 2017). Study-wide context: In an earlier analysis of some 550 of the donors, approximately 300 Gb of sequence data and just under 120 million unique TCR beta sequences from about 179 million T cells were reported. Along with the approximately 670-subject first cohort, a separate validation cohort of over 90 different subjects was used. To predict cytomegalovirus infection status, the study brought together high-throughput TCR immunosequencing, statistical association of individual TCRs with disease status, and machine learning. An early release covering approximately 600 HLA-typed donors comprised about 320 gigabases of sequencing data and around 80 million unique TCR sequences. Alongside the repertoire data, information on donor age, sex, ethnicity and CMV serostatus was compiled. The later analysis used no new phenotypic data to find candidate immune exposures, relying instead on TCR beta sequences and their occurrence across donors. Every repertoire in the discovery cohort had been generated on one and the same sequencing platform. Of the 398 genotyped donors, approximately 83% fell in the genetic ancestry cluster associated with self-reported Caucasian donors. Typing coverage varied by locus: about 620-630 donors for A, B, C, DRB1 and DQB1; 522 for DQA1; around 610 for DPA1; 450 to 480 for DPB1. Using immunosequencing, the study profiled T cell repertoires from roughly 650 subjects and related those repertoires to cytomegalovirus serostatus. Class I and class II HLA loci were covered by the typing at four-digit resolution. Roughly 5 DR-DQ haplotypes were handled as single units for association and clustering, since linkage in the cohort was strong. On average, about 200,000 unique TCR beta nucleotide sequences were sequenced per donor among a few hundred genotyped donors of the cohort, with around 19% of those sequences being non-productive. A later analysis re-analyzed previously published TCR beta repertoires from about 730 donors and added high-resolution HLA genotyping to study TCR occurrence patterns. In a later genetic analysis, genome-wide SNP genotypes for about 60% of the 666 donors were used, and that subset was treated as a discovery cohort. The study was designed to test whether signatures of past pathogen exposure could be identified by cataloging public T cell receptors. An earlier analysis of a few hundred of the donors applied high-throughput TCR beta sequencing to assess whether each TCR beta V gene segment acted as functional or pseudogenic.

The cohort consisted of 666 healthy bone marrow donors. At the time of sampling, all cohort members were nominally healthy, though unrecorded immune exposures were likely present. The donor tested CMV seropositive, placing the donor among the 250 to 350 seropositive members of the cohort. A peripheral blood sample was collected from each donor, and TCR beta sequencing was performed on peripheral blood mononuclear cells. The Qiagen DNeasy Blood Extraction Kit was used to extract genomic DNA from the blood cell samples. Overall study outcomes, separate from this receptor: In an earlier analysis of some 550 of the donors, most TCR beta V segments were observed in productive rearrangements about 87% or about 30% of the time, broadly matching IMGT annotations. The sequencing pipeline was judged likely to have produced a cluster of highly shared sequence variants as a technical artifact. This cohort had only TCR beta chains sequenced, and the lack of alpha or paired-chain data limited which features could be detected. Because HLA typing was missing for some donors at each locus, association tests included only the typed subset. Correlated functional status among segregating V segments might be attributable to linkage disequilibrium, but an unknown experimental factor could not be ruled out. V-gene and J-gene trimming of TCR beta chains was associated with a missense DCLRE1C variant in a later genetic analysis, and the association was replicated in an independent cohort. A later analysis found that TCR association rates varied across HLA loci, with DRB1 alleles showing the most associated TCRs and HLA-C alleles the fewest. The classifier was reported to diagnose cytomegalovirus status with high specificity and sensitivity in both the original and validation cohorts. The earlier analysis of about 600 of the donors excluded approximately 15 rarely observed V segments, including chromosome 9 orphons, because counts were too low. A later genetic analysis reported fewer N-insertions in productive TCRs among donors in an Asian-associated ancestry cluster than the roughly 700-donor mean. Several of the top co-occurrence clusters appeared to be linked to parvovirus B19, influenza, CMV and Epstein-Barr virus, according to a later analysis. Most TCR sequences were observed very rarely across donors, whereas some public TCRs were present in many individuals. In the study, approximately 160 TCR beta chains were listed as associated with cytomegalovirus. Immune exposure information for the cohort was limited to CMV serostatus. In a later analysis, HLA-associated TCR beta chains showed more clonal expansion and lower generation probabilities than non-associated chains that were equally common. According to a later analysis, most CMV-associated TCR beta chains appeared to be HLA-restricted, and the HLA associations seemed to be driven largely by CMV exposure. A further reported finding was that TCR beta sequences accurately predicted the HLA-A and HLA-B alleles for most subjects in the first cohort. Some IMGT-functional V segments, including TRBV6-2 and TRBV6-3, could not be distinguished by the 87-base-pair reads and were therefore excluded. When HLA alleles, especially DR and DQ, strongly co-occurred, TCR associations were difficult to assign to individual alleles. Specific HLA alleles were associated with over 15,000 TCR beta sequences at a false discovery rate of 0.05 in a later analysis. Sequencing depth was assumed to be roughly uniform across donors in the presence/absence analyses, though that assumption may not hold. According to the authors, the approach could potentially be generalized to other disease states and immunological phenotypes. Three of the identified cytomegalovirus-associated TCR beta chains were confirmed in vitro to be specific for cytomegalovirus antigens.

The library was obtained by the immunoSEQ multiplex PCR assay. The multiplex PCR relied on a mix of 60 forward primers for TCR Vbeta segments and 13 reverse primers for TCR Jbeta segments. The CDR3 region of rearranged TCR beta genes was amplified from genomic DNA with a multiplex PCR assay. On the Illumina HiSeq System, the amplified TCR beta libraries were sequenced as 87-base-pair reads. As for how the authors treated the data: Across the 500 to 700 repertoires, a later analysis counted 75 million to 90 million unique TCR beta chains, about 10 million of which were shared by at least two donors. A nearest-neighbor algorithm error-corrected the raw reads and collapsed the reads into unique sequences, merging closely related sequences to remove PCR and sequencing errors. V, D and J gene segments were assigned by aligning CDR3 sequences to IMGT reference sequences. For a sequence to be retained, a match of at least six nucleotides to both a V gene segment and a J gene segment was required. Rearrangements were classified as productive when the CDR3 lacked stop codons and remained in frame with V and J, and all other rearrangements were classified as non-productive. CDR3 was defined by IMGT convention, running from the second conserved V-encoded cysteine to the conserved J-encoded phenylalanine. The earlier analysis of approximately 500 of the donors excluded sequences that lacked an unambiguous match to a single V gene segment. An earlier analysis of some 500 of the donors classified V segments as functional when productive rearrangements were above 56.7% and as segregating when the standard deviation between donors was above 5%. A statistical classification framework was developed to diagnose cytomegalovirus status using the catalog of TCR beta chain sequences. In a later analysis, V and J genes were assigned by comparing TCR nucleotide sequences against IMGT/GENE-DB human TR gene sequences. A later analysis assigned CDR3 sequences and most-parsimonious VDJ recombination scenarios with the TCRdist pipeline. A later analysis defined each TCR beta chain by its CDR3 amino acid sequence plus V-gene family, and excluded reads lacking a unique V-gene family. As a way to deal with suspected cross-contamination and a sequencing artifact, a later analysis dropped hundreds of nucleotide sequences that were highly shared and had low generation probability. For each public chain, a later analysis derived a clonal expansion index from normalized ranks of inferred template counts within each repertoire. In a later analysis, generation probabilities were computed with a VDJ recombination model fitted to out-of-frame rearrangements, and the resulting probabilities were checked against IGoR. In a later analysis, TCR-TCR, TCR-HLA and TCR-CMV co-occurrence was scored with hypergeometric tests, and a repertoire-size bias correction was applied to TCR pairs. In a later analysis, false discovery rates were estimated by permuting HLA or CMV assignments 20 times. In a later analysis, co-occurring TCRs were grouped with DBSCAN, and TCRdist sequence similarity was added when clustering was performed within HLA-allele-positive subsets. Co-occurrence clustering excluded repertoires with fewer than 30,000 or more than 120,000 public chains, plus five with anomalous nucleotide sharing. This is the immuneACCESS table as TCRdb keeps it, with only in-frame sequences that have V and J called. A part of the clones is gone; compared with another copy, unresolved V genes explain less than half, and the rest is unexplained. V, J and clone size were drawn from that table, and D and trimming were deduced from the DNA. The table for this sample shows 200,000 to 250,000 clones. The ten largest account for roughly 0.98% of the sample.

As encoded in the germline V gene (reference sequence), CDR1 is MNHEY while CDR2 is SMNVEV. Trimming removed 3 bases from V and 0 bases from J, leaving 9 bases between the germline ends. The CDR3 goes from the cysteine to the phenylalanine over 15 residues. The retained sequence is limited to the CDR3, 45 bases, with the frame set at the first base. Comments on this clone: Which antigen it targets is not known.

What was sequenced was PBMCs. The TCR originated in a woman in her 30s in good health and CMV-seropositive. The chain employs TRBV27 and TRBJ2-1; a confident D gene designation cannot be given. The CDR3 protein: CASSFTVSSYNEQFF. The sequenced DNA is TGTGCCAGCAGTTTCACCGTGAGCTCCTACAATGAGCAGTTCTTC.